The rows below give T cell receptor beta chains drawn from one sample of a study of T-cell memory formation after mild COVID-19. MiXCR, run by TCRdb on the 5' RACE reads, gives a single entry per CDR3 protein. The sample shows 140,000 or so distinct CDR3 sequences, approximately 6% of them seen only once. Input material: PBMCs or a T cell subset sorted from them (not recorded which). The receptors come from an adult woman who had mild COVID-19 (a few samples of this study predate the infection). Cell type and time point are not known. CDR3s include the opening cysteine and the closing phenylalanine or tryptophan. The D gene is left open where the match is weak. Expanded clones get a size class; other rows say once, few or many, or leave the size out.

CDR3: CASSPRGTWGKDYEQYF
DNA: TGTGCCAGCAGCCCCAGGGGGACGTGGGGAAAGGACTACGAGCAGTACTTC
J: TRBJ2-7
size: many
V: TRBV7-8
D: TRBD1

CDR3: CASSLLGGNQPQHF
DNA: TGTGCCAGCAGTTTATTAGGCGGCAATCAGCCCCAGCATTTT
J: TRBJ1-5
size: .
V: TRBV27
D: .

CDR3: CAWSVGWPGTYNEQFF
DNA: TGTGCCTGGAGTGTAGGGTGGCCAGGGACCTACAATGAGCAGTTCTTC
J: TRBJ2-1
size: many
V: TRBV30
D: .

CDR3: CSGFRGGNTEAFF
DNA: TGCAGCGGATTCAGGGGGGGGAACACTGAAGCTTTCTTT
J: TRBJ1-1
size: many
V: TRBV29-1
D: TRBD1

CDR3: CASSRENSPLHF
DNA: TGTGCCAGCAGTCGGGAGAATTCACCCCTCCACTTT
J: TRBJ1-6
size: many
V: TRBV9
D: .

CDR3: CASTRGGQGSSGYTF
DNA: TGTGCCAGCACCCGGGGGGGACAGGGGTCAAGTGGCTACACCTTC
J: TRBJ1-2
size: many
V: TRBV12-3/TRBV12-4
D: TRBD1

CDR3: CASSYSQGTYEQYF
DNA: TGTGCCAGCAGTTACTCACAGGGGACCTACGAGCAGTACTTC
J: TRBJ2-7
size: many
V: TRBV6-5
D: TRBD1

CDR3: CASSVGRVTEKLFF
DNA: TGTGCCAGCAGCGTAGGCCGGGTAACTGAAAAACTGTTTTTT
J: TRBJ1-4
size: many
V: TRBV9
D: .

CDR3: CSAAGRENTGELFF
DNA: TGCAGTGCTGCGGGCCGGGAGAACACCGGGGAGCTGTTTTTT
J: TRBJ2-2
size: .
V: TRBV20-1
D: .

CDR3: CATSDPRGYEQYF
DNA: TGTGCCACCAGTGATCCCCGGGGCTACGAGCAGTACTTC
J: TRBJ2-7
size: .
V: TRBV24-1
D: .

CDR3: CASSSRDRMSPLHF
DNA: TGTGCCAGCAGTAGCCGGGACAGGATGTCGCCCCTCCACTTT
J: TRBJ1-6
size: .
V: TRBV12-3/TRBV12-4
D: TRBD1

CDR3: CASSSITPGFESVF
DNA: TGCGCCAGCAGCTCTATCACTCCCGGGTTCGAAAGCGTTTTT
J: TRBJ2-3
size: .
V: TRBV5-1
D: .

CDR3: CAISDRDSYTEAFF
DNA: TGTGCCATCAGTGACCGAGACAGTTACACTGAAGCTTTCTTT
J: TRBJ1-1
size: .
V: TRBV10-3
D: .

CDR3: CASSQDGAGGSTSEQYF
DNA: TGTGCCAGCAGCCAAGATGGCGCGGGGGGATCTACCTCGGAGCAGTACTTC
J: TRBJ2-7
size: many
V: TRBV4-2
D: TRBD2

CDR3: CASSPTSGGSSEQYF
DNA: TGTGCCAGCAGTCCCACTAGCGGTGGGTCTTCGGAGCAGTACTTC
J: TRBJ2-7
size: many
V: TRBV12-3/TRBV12-4
D: TRBD2

CDR3: CASSVNRQKEQFF
DNA: TGCGCCAGCAGCGTAAACAGGCAAAAAGAGCAGTTCTTC
J: TRBJ2-1
size: many
V: TRBV5-1
D: .

CDR3: CASSPKTGTSYEQYF
DNA: TGTGCCAGCAGCCCAAAAACAGGGACTTCCTACGAGCAGTACTTC
J: TRBJ2-7
size: few
V: TRBV7-9
D: .

CDR3: CASLNLGAGSTDTQYF
DNA: TGTGCCAGCCTCAATTTAGGGGCAGGTTCCACAGATACGCAGTATTTT
J: TRBJ2-3
size: many
V: TRBV27
D: .

CDR3: CASSHDRTREAFF
DNA: TGTGCCAGCAGCCACGACAGGACCAGGGAAGCTTTCTTT
J: TRBJ1-1
size: many
V: TRBV7-9
D: .

CDR3: CSARPPNRRDNSPLHF
DNA: TGCAGTGCTAGACCCCCAAACAGACGCGATAATTCACCCCTCCACTTT
J: TRBJ1-6
size: many
V: TRBV20-1
D: .

CDR3: CAWSVGRGGGNTIYF
DNA: TGTGCCTGGAGTGTAGGCCGGGGCGGTGGAAACACCATATATTTT
J: TRBJ1-3
size: .
V: TRBV30
D: .

CDR3: CASSYVSSVNTEAFF
DNA: TGTGCCAGCAGTTATGTTTCTTCCGTGAACACTGAAGCTTTCTTT
J: TRBJ1-1
size: .
V: TRBV6-6
D: .

CDR3: CASSLNRDRGRAGELFF
DNA: TGTGCCAGCAGCTTAAACCGGGACAGGGGACGGGCCGGGGAGCTGTTTTTT
J: TRBJ2-2
size: few
V: TRBV11-3
D: TRBD1

CDR3: CASSQQGSVNTEAFF
DNA: TGTGCCAGCAGCCAACAGGGTTCGGTGAACACTGAAGCTTTCTTT
J: TRBJ1-1
size: few
V: TRBV9
D: .

CDR3: CSVRPQMNTEAFF
DNA: TGCAGCGTTAGACCCCAAATGAACACTGAAGCTTTCTTT
J: TRBJ1-1
size: .
V: TRBV29-1
D: .

CDR3: CATSDGVNQPQHF
DNA: TGTGCCACCTCTGATGGAGTTAATCAGCCCCAGCATTTT
J: TRBJ1-5
size: .
V: TRBV24-1
D: .

CDR3: CASEQADTQYF
DNA: TGTGCCAGTGAACAGGCAGATACGCAGTATTTT
J: TRBJ2-3
size: many
V: TRBV6-5
D: .

CDR3: CSARDHNEKLFF
DNA: TGCAGTGCTCGAGATCATAATGAAAAACTGTTTTTT
J: TRBJ1-4
size: .
V: TRBV20-1
D: .

CDR3: CASSPLAGALTDTQYF
DNA: TGTGCCAGCAGTCCTCTAGCGGGGGCTCTCACAGATACGCAGTATTTT
J: TRBJ2-3
size: many
V: TRBV5-6
D: TRBD2

CDR3: CASSQGYRGGKNIQYF
DNA: TGCGCCAGCAGCCAAGGGTACAGGGGAGGCAAAAACATTCAGTACTTC
J: TRBJ2-4
size: .
V: TRBV4-1
D: .

CDR3: CASSLVGHTEAFF
DNA: TGTGCCAGCAGCTTAGTTGGACATACTGAAGCTTTCTTT
J: TRBJ1-1
size: many
V: TRBV7-2
D: .

CDR3: CSVALGVREQYF
DNA: TGCAGCGTTGCCCTGGGGGTCCGCGAGCAGTACTTC
J: TRBJ2-7
size: few
V: TRBV29-1
D: .

CDR3: CASSSTSPSYNEQFF
DNA: TGCGCCAGCAGCTCAACTAGTCCTTCCTACAATGAGCAGTTCTTC
J: TRBJ2-1
size: .
V: TRBV5-1
D: .

CDR3: CASSVQGSTGELFF
DNA: TGTGCCAGCAGTGTTCAGGGGAGCACCGGGGAGCTGTTTTTT
J: TRBJ2-2
size: few
V: TRBV6-1
D: .

CDR3: CASSHKRWERNTEAFF
DNA: TGCGCCAGCAGCCACAAACGGTGGGAACGGAACACTGAAGCTTTCTTT
J: TRBJ1-1
size: .
V: TRBV4-1
D: .

CDR3: CASSQEAVQGASQPQHF
DNA: TGCGCCAGCAGCCAAGAGGCAGTACAGGGGGCAAGTCAGCCCCAGCATTTT
J: TRBJ1-5
size: many
V: TRBV4-1
D: TRBD1

CDR3: CASSRLPDNSYEQYF
DNA: TGCGCCAGCAGCAGGTTGCCGGACAACTCCTACGAGCAGTACTTC
J: TRBJ2-7
size: many
V: TRBV5-1
D: .

CDR3: CASSLALDRGNVKAKNIQYF
DNA: TGTGCCAGCAGCTTAGCGCTGGACAGGGGGAATGTCAAAGCCAAAAACATTCAGTACTTC
J: TRBJ2-4
size: few
V: TRBV7-2
D: TRBD1

CDR3: CASSQDVGTGVREKLFF
DNA: TGTGCCAGCAGCCAAGATGTCGGGACAGGGGTACGGGAAAAACTGTTTTTT
J: TRBJ1-4
size: .
V: TRBV14
D: TRBD1

CDR3: CASSLAGGSSYEQYF
DNA: TGTGCCAGCAGCTTAGCGGGGGGTAGCTCCTACGAGCAGTACTTC
J: TRBJ2-7
size: few
V: TRBV7-2
D: .

CDR3: CASSPTEETQYF
DNA: TGTGCCAGCAGCCCTACAGAAGAGACCCAGTACTTC
J: TRBJ2-5
size: many
V: TRBV6-2/TRBV6-3
D: .

CDR3: CASGGQGRTGANVLTF
DNA: TGTGCCAGCGGAGGACAGGGTCGTACTGGGGCCAACGTCCTGACTTTC
J: TRBJ2-6
size: .
V: TRBV12-3/TRBV12-4
D: TRBD1

CDR3: CASSSSTGGRQPQHF
DNA: TGTGCCAGCAGTTCTTCAACAGGAGGCAGGCAGCCCCAGCATTTT
J: TRBJ1-5
size: few
V: TRBV5-6
D: .